This T cell receptor (beta chain) is from a study of PD-1 blockade in classical Hodgkin lymphoma. On the study more broadly: The patients were dosed with nivolumab 3 mg/kg, infused intravenously every 2 weeks.

Points on this clone: Its target is unknown.

Using immunoSEQ multiplex PCR, the repertoire was profiled, and TCRdb retains in-frame clones only, with some absent. The sample shows tens of thousands of clones, over 80% of them seen only once. Study results and limitations: The study reported lower baseline TCR diversity in newly diagnosed patients than in healthy donors. TCR diversity in CD4+, not CD8+, cells rose significantly by C4D1.

J lost 6 bases, V lost 2 bases, and 5 bases had no gene match. CDR3 size: 14 residues. The germline V gene encodes CDR1 KGHSH and CDR2 LQKENI. As for time point: cycle 4 day 1 (C4D1), after five to seven weeks of nivolumab. Every one of the patients relapsed after autologous stem cell transplantation (brentuximab vedotin exposure was variable). The study purified CD4+ T cells from thawed PBMCs using magnetic negative selection. Best responses fell into complete response, partial response or progressive disease. The starting material was CD4+ T cells from blood, obtained before the fourth cycle of nivolumab. V is TRBV18 and J is TRBJ1-1; 8 bases match TRBD1. The sequence derives from a human donor with classical Hodgkin lymphoma. The CDR3 region is CASSPSDREAEAFF. The DNA of the CDR3 is TGTGCCAGCTCACCATCGGACAGGGAGGCTGAAGCTTTCTTT.